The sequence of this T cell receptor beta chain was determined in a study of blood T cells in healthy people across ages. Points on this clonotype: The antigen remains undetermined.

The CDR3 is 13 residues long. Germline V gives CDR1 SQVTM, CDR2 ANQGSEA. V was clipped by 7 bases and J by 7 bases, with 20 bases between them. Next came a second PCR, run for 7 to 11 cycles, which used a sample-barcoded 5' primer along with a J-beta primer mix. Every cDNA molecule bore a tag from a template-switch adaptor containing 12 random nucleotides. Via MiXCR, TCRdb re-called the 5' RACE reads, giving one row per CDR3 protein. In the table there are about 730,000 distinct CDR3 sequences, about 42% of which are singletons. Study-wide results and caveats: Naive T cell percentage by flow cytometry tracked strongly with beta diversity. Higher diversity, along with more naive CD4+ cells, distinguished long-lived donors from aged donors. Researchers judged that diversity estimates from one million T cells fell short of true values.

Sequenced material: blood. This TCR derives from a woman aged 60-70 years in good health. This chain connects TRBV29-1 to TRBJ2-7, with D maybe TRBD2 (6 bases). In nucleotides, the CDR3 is TGCAGCGGAGGGGCGGGGACTTTGAATGAGCAGTACTTC. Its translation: CSGGAGTLNEQYF.